Each of the 10 T cell receptor beta chains below was sequenced from the same sample in a study of T cells after yellow fever vaccination. TCRdb re-analysed the 5' RACE reads in MiXCR, keeping a single row per CDR3 protein. The data show over 300,000 distinct CDR3 sequences, with over 4% seen just once and 20% to 25% held by the top ten. The sequences come from PBMCs, collected 5 days after the yellow fever booster vaccination. These receptors were obtained from a man younger than 35 who received the YFV17D yellow fever vaccine.

There are many counts of this clonotype. The chain is built from TRBV7-9 and TRBJ2-3; D gene unclear. CDR3 length: 16 amino acids. V was cut by 0 bases and J by 4 bases, with 14 bases left in between. The germline gives CDR1 SEHNR, CDR2 FQNEAQ (reference sequence). The CDR3 spells CASSLAEYGLADTQYF. The CDR3 nucleotides are TGTGCCAGCAGCTTAGCGGAGTACGGGCTCGCAGATACGCAGTATTTT. Full variable domain (remainder filled in from reference TRBV7-9 and TRBJ2-3): DTGVSQNPRHKITKRGQNVTFRCDPISEHNRLYWYRQTLGQGPEFLTYFQNEAQLEKSRLLSDRFSAERPKGSFSTLEIQRTEQGDSAMYLCASSLAEYGLADTQYFGPGTRLTVL.

The chain is built from TRBV4-1 and TRBJ2-7; D is perhaps TRBD1 or TRBD2 (5 bases each). The CDR3 runs 11 residues. CDR1 is MGHRA and CDR2 is YSYEKL in the germline V gene. V was shortened by 5 bases and J by 7 bases, with 9 bases between the two germline ends. The CDR3 region has the DNA TGCGCCAGCAGCGGGGGAAGGGAGCAGTACTTC. Translation: CASSGGREQYF.

Ten or more counts support this clonotype. J is TRBJ2-1 and V is TRBV6-5; 8 positions match TRBD2. Trimming removed 10 bases from V and 2 bases from J; junction bases left unmatched: 7. CDR1 is MNHEY, CDR2 SVGAGI, per germline. The CDR3 has 14 residues. DNA for the CDR3: TGTGCCACTCACGGGGGGGCCGCCTACAATGAGCAGTTCTTC. Translation gives CATHGGAAYNEQFF.

The chain uses TRBV9 and TRBJ2-3; the D is unclear. Germline loops: CDR1 SGDLS, CDR2 YYNGEE. This CDR3 is built from 14 residues. V lost 0 bases to trimming and J lost 4 bases, with 9 bases between them. The CDR3 loop reads CASSVVYWSDTQYF. The DNA of the CDR3 is TGTGCCAGCAGCGTAGTTTATTGGTCAGATACGCAGTATTTT.

This rearrangement joins TRBV9 to TRBJ2-1; 10 bases fit TRBD1. Germline V CDR1 and CDR2: SGDLS, YYNGEE. The V gene end was trimmed by 4 bases and the J gene end by 4 bases; junction bases not matched to a gene: 8. This CDR3 comprises 16 residues. The CDR3 DNA is TGTGCCAGCAGCCGAAAGACAGGGGGCCTTTACAATGAGCAGTTCTTC. The encoded protein is CASSRKTGGLYNEQFF.

The CDR3: CASNSGLAGGHTGELFF. DNA for the CDR3: TGTGCCAGCAACTCGGGGCTAGCGGGGGGGCACACCGGGGAGCTGTTTTTT. The rearrangement joins TRBV12-3 or TRBV12-4 to TRBJ2-2; TRBD2 matches at 12 bases. Unmatched junction bases numbered 9, after V lost 7 bases and J lost 3 bases. The CDR3 sequence is 17 residues long.

This chain connects TRBV20-1 to TRBJ2-1; the match to TRBD1 covers 8 bases. Germline values: CDR1 DFQATT, CDR2 SNEGSKA (reference sequence). The CDR3 has 14 amino acids. Losses at the gene ends were 6 bases for V and 4 bases for J; bases not matched to a gene: 8. CDR3 residues: CSARTGTGYNEQFF. CDR3 nucleotide sequence: TGCAGTGCCAGGACCGGGACAGGTTACAATGAGCAGTTCTTC.

V gene TRBV4-2 combines with J gene TRBJ2-7; 7 positions agree with TRBD2. Germline V gene data show CDR1 as LGHNA and CDR2 as YNFKEQ. The trim removed 3 bases at V and 0 bases at J, leaving 8 bases unmatched. The CDR3 extends over 16 amino acids. The CDR3 region is CASSHRTSASSYEQYF. The CDR3 DNA reads as TGTGCCAGCAGCCATCGCACTAGCGCGAGCTCCTACGAGCAGTACTTC.

The chain links TRBV6-5 to TRBJ1-1; TRBD1 matches 7 bases. V shed 7 bases and J 9 bases; nucleotides not matched to a gene: 11. Looked up from germline, CDR1 is MNHEY and CDR2 is SVGAGI. The CDR3 is 13 amino acids. The CDR3 coding sequence is TGTGCCAGCATTAGGGGGCGCTGGGGCCAAGCTTTCTTT. Protein sequence: CASIRGRWGQAFF.

This clonotype was seen repeatedly, ten times or more. This chain links TRBV6-6 with TRBJ2-3; D possibly matches TRBD1 or TRBD2 (5 bases each). CDR1 MNHNY and CDR2 SVGAGI come from the germline V gene (reference sequence). V shed 7 bases and J shed 2 bases, with 22 bases lying between them. CDR3 length: 17 residues. CDR3 DNA: TGTGCCAGCACCTGGAGTTGGGACGTCACCCTCACAGATACGCAGTATTTT. This gives the protein CASTWSWDVTLTDTQYF.